Listed below are T cell receptor beta chains from one sample, sequenced in a study of vaccination effects on CD4 cells after COVID-19. Data came from immunoSEQ multiplex PCR; TCRdb stores just in-frame clones and leaves some out. The repertoire holds 60,000 to 75,000 clones, roughly 73% seen once, with less than 5.5% in the top ten. These TCRs are of unknown antigen specificity. Sample: CD4+ T cells from PBMCs cultured with HIV peptides, taken before COVID-19 vaccination. The receptors stem from a human donor who had a prior SARS-CoV-2 infection. The CDR3 runs from the conserved cysteine through the conserved F or W. The order of the fields is D gene, clone size, J gene, V gene, CDR3 protein, CDR3 DNA. D genes are given only for firm matches. For some rows the clone size is stated as once, few or many, or as a class when expanded; others skip it.

. . TRBJ2-6 TRBV5-4 CASSLPGGGHSGANVLTF TGTGCCAGCAGCTTGCCTGGTGGGGGGCACTCTGGGGCCAACGTCCTGACTTTC
. . TRBJ2-2 TRBV3-1/TRBV3-2 CASSQVGRGRKNTGELFF TGTGCCAGCAGCCAAGTCGGTCGAGGACGGAAGAACACCGGGGAGCTGTTTTTT
. once TRBJ2-4 TRBV4-2 CASSQPHLNIQYF TGTGCCAGCAGCCAACCCCACCTAAACATTCAGTACTTC
. . TRBJ2-5 TRBV15 CATSRDPGQEETQYF TGTGCCACCAGCAGAGATCCGGGACAAGAAGAGACCCAGTACTTC
. . TRBJ2-7 TRBV3-1/TRBV3-2 CASSLLSYEQYF TGTGCCAGCAGCCTACTTAGCTACGAGCAGTACTTC
. . TRBJ1-5 TRBV4-2 CASSREEDQPQHF TGTGCCAGCAGCCGGGAGGAAGATCAGCCCCAGCATTTT
. . TRBJ2-7 TRBV7-9 CASTSAGLISYEQYF TGTGCCAGCACCTCGGCGGGACTCATATCCTACGAGCAGTACTTC
TRBD2 . TRBJ2-3 TRBV3-1/TRBV3-2 CASSQDGAGGTDTQYF TGTGCCAGCAGCCAAGATGGGGCGGGAGGCACAGATACGCAGTATTTT
TRBD2 . TRBJ2-3 TRBV5-4 CASSLGSGSFTDTQYF TGTGCCAGCAGCCTCGGAAGCGGGAGTTTTACAGATACGCAGTATTTT
TRBD1 . TRBJ1-5 TRBV6-5 CASSYSPGQTQHF TGTGCCAGCAGTTACTCCCCGGGACAGACCCAGCATTTT
. . TRBJ1-2 TRBV6-5 CASSTQGSGYTF TGTGCCAGCAGTACACAGGGTTCTGGCTACACCTTC
TRBD2 once TRBJ2-3 TRBV9 CASSVEAGGLSTDTQYF TGTGCCAGCAGCGTAGAGGCGGGAGGCCTTAGCACAGATACGCAGTATTTT
TRBD1 . TRBJ1-6 TRBV18 CASSPMGQGGRSPLHF TGTGCCAGCTCACCGATGGGACAGGGTGGAAGATCACCCCTCCACTTT
TRBD2 . TRBJ2-1 TRBV3-1/TRBV3-2 CASSQVPGLGWLINEQFF TGTGCCAGCAGCCAAGTCCCGGGACTAGGGTGGTTAATCAATGAGCAGTTCTTC
. few TRBJ1-4 TRBV3-1/TRBV3-2 CASSQEQGRTNEKLFF TGTGCCAGCAGCCAAGAACAGGGTCGGACTAATGAAAAACTGTTTTTT
. . TRBJ2-7 TRBV29-1 CSVTQNDSYEQYF TGCAGCGTTACACAGAACGATTCCTACGAGCAGTACTTC
. once TRBJ1-5 TRBV5-5 CASSWGLDRDRGSPQHF TGTGCCAGCAGCTGGGGGTTAGACCGTGACCGGGGGAGCCCCCAGCATTTT
TRBD2 . TRBJ2-1 TRBV19 CASSMTTSSLYSYNEQFF TGTGCCAGTAGTATGACGACTAGCAGCCTATACTCCTACAATGAGCAGTTCTTC
. . TRBJ2-2 TRBV23-1 CASSHRYGSFPGELFF TGCGCCAGCAGTCATCGGTACGGGAGTTTTCCCGGGGAGCTGTTTTTT
TRBD2 few TRBJ2-1 TRBV5-1 CASSLGGSYNEQFF TGCGCCAGCAGCTTGGGCGGGAGCTACAATGAGCAGTTCTTC
. . TRBJ2-7 TRBV5-8 CASSLAPGFYEQYF TGTGCCAGCAGCTTGGCTCCCGGGTTCTACGAGCAGTACTTC
TRBD2 . TRBJ2-3 TRBV18 CASSPGSSGGTDTQYF TGTGCCAGCTCACCGGGTTCAAGCGGGGGGACAGATACGCAGTATTTT
. . TRBJ2-3 TRBV30 CAWSASTDTQYF TGTGCCTGGAGTGCGTCCACAGATACGCAGTATTTT
. . TRBJ2-3 TRBV9 CASSVGRDSTDTQYF TGTGCCAGCAGCGTAGGTCGGGATAGCACAGATACGCAGTATTTT
. . TRBJ2-5 TRBV5-1 CASSQDGATGETQYF TGCGCCAGCAGCCAGGACGGGGCAACGGGGGAGACCCAGTACTTC
. medium-sized TRBJ2-3 TRBV6-5 CASSSDGTDTQYF TGTGCCAGCAGTTCCGACGGCACAGATACGCAGTATTTT
. . TRBJ1-6 TRBV6-5 CASSYVGIGGSPLHF TGTGCCAGCAGTTACGTAGGGATTGGGGGTTCACCCCTCCACTTT
. . TRBJ2-3 TRBV5-5 CASSLVTRYSTDTQYF TGTGCCAGCAGCTTGGTAACTCGGTATTCCACAGATACGCAGTATTTT
. . TRBJ1-2 TRBV11-2 CASSHRPKLGGYTF TGTGCCAGCAGCCACAGACCCAAACTGGGCGGCTACACCTTC
TRBD1 . TRBJ2-7 TRBV9 CASSAWDRGLPYEQYF TGTGCCAGCAGCGCCTGGGACAGGGGGCTTCCCTACGAGCAGTACTTC
. once TRBJ1-3 TRBV6-1 CASSEGLQSGNTIYF TGTGCCAGCAGTGAAGGTTTGCAGTCTGGAAACACCATATATTTT
. . TRBJ1-2 TRBV2 CASSDQGNGYTF TGTGCCAGCAGTGACCAGGGGAATGGCTACACCTTC
. . TRBJ1-6 TRBV27 CASSLSRYSPLHF TGTGCCAGCAGTTTAAGTCGGTATTCACCCCTCCACTTT
. . TRBJ1-6 TRBV2 CASKGGTWNSPLHF TGTGCCAGCAAGGGGGGCACATGGAATTCACCCCTCCACTTT
. . TRBJ2-1 TRBV4-2 CASSQDPPVSNEQFF TGTGCCAGCAGCCAAGACCCTCCGGTATCCAATGAGCAGTTCTTC
. . TRBJ2-5 TRBV2 CASIKGDIQETQYF TGTGCCAGCATCAAGGGAGACATCCAAGAGACCCAGTACTTC
. . TRBJ1-2 TRBV4-1 CASSQAFYGGLGYTF TGCGCCAGCAGCCAAGCTTTTTACGGGGGCCTTGGCTACACCTTC
. . TRBJ2-7 TRBV21-1 CASSTPLNRGSSHEQYF TGTGCCAGCAGCACTCCCCTTAACAGGGGCTCCTCCCACGAGCAGTACTTC
. . TRBJ2-7 TRBV5-1 CASSDSSEQYF TGCGCCAGCAGCGACAGTAGCGAGCAGTACTTC
TRBD2 medium-sized TRBJ2-1 TRBV5-1 CASSRRLAGDNEQFF TGCGCCAGCAGCCGTCGACTAGCGGGAGACAATGAGCAGTTCTTC
. . TRBJ2-7 TRBV14 CASSPQLALEQYF TGTGCCAGCAGCCCACAACTAGCTTTAGAGCAGTACTTC
. . TRBJ1-5 TRBV4-3 CASSQDRAEINQPQHF TGCGCCAGCAGCCAAGATCGGGCAGAGATTAATCAGCCCCAGCATTTT
. . TRBJ2-3 TRBV5-1 CASSLGVHDTQYF TGCGCCAGCAGCTTGGGGGTACACGATACGCAGTATTTT
. . TRBJ1-2 TRBV11-2 CASSLLKGGPQARYGYTF TGTGCCAGCAGCTTACTTAAGGGAGGGCCTCAGGCTCGCTATGGCTACACCTTC
TRBD1 few TRBJ1-2 TRBV19 CASREKGQGYGYTF TGTGCCAGTAGGGAAAAAGGACAGGGCTATGGCTACACCTTC
TRBD2 . TRBJ2-5 TRBV5-6 CASSLVTAAGMETQYF TGTGCCAGCAGCTTGGTAACGGCAGCGGGAATGGAGACCCAGTACTTC
. few TRBJ2-7 TRBV7-6 CASSLTGEGGYEQYF TGTGCCAGCAGCTTGACAGGGGAGGGAGGCTACGAGCAGTACTTC
. . TRBJ1-1 TRBV10-3 CAISESSGVDTEAFF TGTGCCATCAGTGAGTCGTCAGGGGTAGACACTGAAGCTTTCTTT
. once TRBJ1-4 TRBV12-5 CASGLVRGNTNEKLFF TGTGCTAGTGGTTTGGTACGGGGGAACACTAATGAAAAACTGTTTTTT